This T cell receptor (beta chain) was identified during a study of blood T cell repertoires in COVID-19. TCRdb's copy holds only in-frame clones and misses some; the assay was immunoSEQ multiplex PCR. The repertoire has 85,000 to 130,000 clones, approximately 86% of them found once; the top ten carry 6.5%. In germline, CDR1 is MDHEN, CDR2 SYDVKM. The J segment lost 7 bases and the V segment lost 6 bases, leaving 7 bases of the junction unmatched. CDR3 length: 15 residues. This sequence originates from a woman in her fifties or sixties with acute or convalescent COVID-19. Sequenced: peripheral blood. The chain joins TRBV28 to TRBJ2-1, with 12 bases identical to TRBD2. The CDR3 sequence: CASRPLAGGRNEQFF. The CDR3 region has the DNA TGTGCCAGCAGGCCCCTAGCGGGAGGGAGGAATGAGCAGTTCTTC.